This passage covers 8 T cell receptor beta chains from one sample sequenced in a study of patients and donors after allogeneic stem cell transplantation. TCRdb reanalysed the RT-PCR reads using MiXCR and keeps one entry per CDR3 protein. The sample yields 80,000 to 90,000 distinct CDR3 sequences, around 46% seen once. Input material: blood, either unsorted or a sorted T cell fraction (not recorded which). The receptors originated from a human donor who was either an allogeneic HSCT recipient or a stem cell or donor lymphocyte infusion donor (not recorded which). It is not recorded whose cells these are; they may come from a transplant donor.

Turning to this clonotype: The junction shows a germline mismatch at one end, possibly a read error. This chain uses TRBV27 with TRBJ1-2, with 9 nucleotides matching TRBD1. The germline CDR1 and CDR2 sequences are MNHEY and SMNVEV (reference sequence). CDR3 length: 14 residues. CDR3 coding DNA: TGTGCCAGCAGTCCCACAGGGGGCGCATATAGGAAGGACTTC. It yields the protein CASSPTGGAYRKDF.

J is TRBJ1-6 and V is TRBV18; TRBD1 aligns across 7 bases. Germline V gene data show CDR1 as KGHSH and CDR2 as LQKENI. Germline trimming cut 2 bases from V and 8 bases from J; bases unmatched to any gene: 6. The CDR3 length is 15 residues. The CDR3 nucleotides read TGTGCCAGCTCACCAAAGGGGGACAGTTATTCACCCCTCCACTTT. Its translation is CASSPKGDSYSPLHF.

This chain connects TRBV12-3 or TRBV12-4 to TRBJ1-5; TRBD1 is a possible D gene (5 bases). This CDR3 has 10 residues. Trimming took off 8 bases at V and 8 bases at J, with 7 bases between the two ends. The CDR3: CASGGEPQHF. DNA of the CDR3: TGTGCCAGCGGGGGGGAGCCCCAGCATTTT.

This clonotype was detected only once. The chain uses TRBV20-1 and TRBJ2-7; D unresolved. CDR1 and CDR2 from the germline V gene are DFQATT and SNEGSKA (reference sequence). CDR3 size: 12 residues. V lost 0 bases, J lost 7 bases, and 10 bases lay in between. The chain's CDR3 is CSARDSPLEQYF. CDR3 coding DNA: TGCAGTGCTAGAGATAGTCCCCTTGAGCAGTACTTC.

This clonotype occurred a few times. The chain joins TRBV4-1 to TRBJ1-1, with D uncertain. The germline CDR1 and CDR2 sequences are MGHRA and YSYEKL. V was cut by 0 bases and J by 0 bases, with 17 bases left in between. This CDR3 has 18 residues. The CDR3 protein is CASSQEPGLTLLNTEAFF. As DNA, the CDR3 is TGCGCCAGCAGCCAAGAACCCGGCCTGACACTCTTGAACACTGAAGCTTTCTTT.

The chain has TRBV4-1 and TRBJ1-1; 8 bases line up with TRBD1. Per germline, CDR1 MGHRA and CDR2 YSYEKL. V was clipped by 2 bases and J by 2 bases; unmatched bases: 4. This CDR3 has 15 residues. CDR3 amino acids: CASSQLDRVNTEAFF. In nucleotides, the CDR3 is TGCGCCAGCAGCCAATTGGACAGGGTAAACACTGAAGCTTTCTTT.

The chain employs TRBV19 and TRBJ1-1; D is uncertain. The V gene lost 5 bases and the J gene lost 3 bases, with 13 bases spanning the gap. The germline CDR1 and CDR2 sequences are LNHDA and SQIVND (reference sequence). CDR3 size: 14 residues. The CDR3 protein is CASSSRVGYTEAFF. DNA of the CDR3: TGTGCCAGTAGTTCGCGAGTGGGGTACACTGAAGCTTTCTTT.

This clonotype was detected a few times. The CDR3 protein is CSASQGGNTIYF. DNA for the CDR3: TGCAGTGCTAGTCAGGGCGGAAACACCATATATTTT. The chain has TRBV20-1 and TRBJ1-3; D perhaps matches TRBD1 (5 bases). This CDR3 is 12 amino acids long. The germline V and J ends were trimmed by 3 bases and 4 bases, with 7 bases remaining between them. Germline V gene sequence: CDR1 DFQATT, CDR2 SNEGSKA (reference sequence).